The 24 T cell receptor beta chains in this list originate from one sample, sequenced in a study of PD-1 blockade in classical Hodgkin lymphoma. This sample's time point: cycle 4 day 1 (C4D1), after more than five weeks of nivolumab. Each patient relapsed following autologous stem cell transplantation, and prior brentuximab vedotin exposure differed. The repertoire was sequenced with immunoSEQ multiplex PCR; TCRdb's copy has only in-frame clones and lacks some. This sample has about 33,000 clones, with approximately 70% found just once. This specimen was peripheral blood mononuclear cells (PBMCs), taken before the fourth cycle of nivolumab. The origin of the receptors is a human donor with classical Hodgkin lymphoma.

The chain is built from TRBV9 and TRBJ2-2, with D perhaps matching TRBD1 (6 bases). The CDR3 runs 15 residues. CDR1 is SGDLS, CDR2 YYNGEE, per germline. Trimming removed 0 bases at V and 0 bases at J, with 6 bases between. CDR3: CASSVEGANTGELFF. The CDR3 DNA sequence: TGTGCCAGCAGCGTAGAGGGGGCGAACACCGGGGAGCTGTTTTTT.

The genes are TRBV5-4 and TRBJ2-7, with D tentatively TRBD1 or TRBD2 (5 bases each). Germline-derived CDR1 and CDR2 are SGHNT and YYREEE (reference sequence). Trimming stripped 0 bases from V and 2 bases from J, with 15 bases between. The CDR3 is 16 amino acids. This chain's CDR3 is CASSLAYQGPTYEQYF. The CDR3 bases are TGTGCCAGCAGCTTGGCTTATCAGGGACCTACCTACGAGCAGTACTTC. The full variable domain, its missing parts supplied by reference TRBV5-4 and TRBJ2-7, is ETGVTQSPTHLIKTRGQQVTLRCSSQSGHNTVSWYQQALGQGPQFIFQYYREEENGRGNFPPRFSGLQFPNYSSELNVNALELDDSALYLCASSLAYQGPTYEQYFGPGTRLTVT.

The chain joins TRBV6-5 to TRBJ1-1; TRBD1 might be the D (6 bases). Germline V CDR1 and CDR2: MNHEY, SVGAGI. This CDR3 comprises 15 residues. V was shortened by 2 bases and J by 6 bases, with 16 bases between the two germline ends. The CDR3, as DNA: TGTGCCAGCAGTTACCTGGCCACGGGACACTCTGAAGCTTTCTTT. Its translation: CASSYLATGHSEAFF.

This chain connects TRBV4-2 to TRBJ1-6; TRBD1 matches at 10 bases. Per germline, CDR1 LGHNA and CDR2 YNFKEQ. This CDR3 spans 17 amino acids. Losses at the gene ends were 1 base for V and 8 bases for J; bases not matched to a gene: 8. CDR3 sequence (DNA): TGTGCCAGCAGCCAAGTACAAGGCGGGACAGGGGATTCACCCCTCCACTTT. It is translated as CASSQVQGGTGDSPLHF.

This clone occurred a few times. The genes are TRBV19 and TRBJ1-1; 7 nucleotides align to TRBD1. Germline V gene data show CDR1 as LNHDA and CDR2 as SQIVND (reference sequence). The J segment lost 4 bases and the V segment lost 6 bases, leaving 14 bases of the junction unmatched. The CDR3 spans 16 residues. CDR3 coding DNA: TGTGCCAGTAGCACCGGACAGGAGCGCTACGGCACTGAAGCTTTCTTT. Its translation is CASSTGQERYGTEAFF.

This rearrangement joins TRBV4-1 to TRBJ2-7, with a tentative D call TRBD2 (6 bases). This CDR3 region has 18 residues. CDR1 MGHRA and CDR2 YSYEKL come from the germline V gene. Trimming stripped 0 bases from V and 3 bases from J, with 21 bases between. CDR3 amino acids: CASSQDRLMGGDIYEQYF. In DNA, the CDR3 is TGCGCCAGCAGCCAAGATCGCCTTATGGGGGGAGATATCTACGAGCAGTACTTC.

The gene calls are TRBV6-9 and TRBJ2-7; weak D call: TRBD2 (5 bases). Germline V CDR1 and CDR2: MNHGY, SVAAGI. V lost 3 bases to trimming and J lost 0 bases, with 9 bases between them. CDR3 length: 14 amino acids. CDR3 protein: CASSYGVGSYEQYF. Written as DNA, the CDR3 is TGTGCCAGCAGTTACGGGGTCGGCTCCTACGAGCAGTACTTC.

The CDR3 sequence is CASRSAAQFNQPQHF. CDR3 sequence (DNA): TGTGCCAGCAGGTCGGCAGCACAGTTCAATCAGCCCCAGCATTTT. This chain links TRBV5-4 with TRBJ1-5, with D unresolved. Trimming left V 5 bases short and J 3 bases short, with 15 bases between. The CDR3 consists of 15 residues. Germline V gives CDR1 SGHNT, CDR2 YYREEE (reference sequence).

This chain joins TRBV7-2 and TRBJ2-7; 9 bases align to TRBD1. There are 13 residues in the CDR3. With V trimmed by 6 bases and J by 7 bases, 7 bases remained unmatched. Germline loops: CDR1 SGHTA, CDR2 FQGNSA. The CDR3 region has the DNA TGTGCCAGCAGTCGGGACAGGGTGGGGGAGCAGTACTTC. It translates to CASSRDRVGEQYF. The full variable domain, its missing parts supplied by reference TRBV7-2 and TRBJ2-7, is GAGVSQSPSNKVTEKGKDVELRCDPISGHTALYWYRQSLGQGLEFLIYFQGNSAPDKSGLPSDRFSAERTGGSVSTLTIQRTQQEDSAVYLCASSRDRVGEQYFGPGTRLTVT.

The V call is TRBV27, the J call TRBJ1-5, with D possibly matching TRBD1 (5 bases). The CDR3 extends over 15 amino acids. Trimming pared 3 bases from V and 4 bases from J, leaving 13 bases between. Germline CDR1 and CDR2: MNHEY and SMNVEV (reference sequence). Here the CDR3 reads CASSFGPGRNQPQHF. CDR3 sequence (DNA): TGTGCCAGCAGTTTTGGGCCAGGGAGAAATCAGCCCCAGCATTTT.

J is TRBJ2-7 and V is TRBV27; D is unresolved. CDR3 length: 13 amino acids. Trimming took 5 bases from V and 6 from J, leaving 14 bases between them. Germline lookup yields CDR1 MNHEY and CDR2 SMNVEV (reference sequence). The CDR3 is CASSPLGRLEQYF. The CDR3 nucleotides are TGTGCCAGCAGTCCCCTCGGCAGGCTCGAGCAGTACTTC.

This clone was recorded only once. J is TRBJ2-7 and V is TRBV28; a possible D gene is TRBD2 (5 bases). CDR3 length equals 13 residues. Per the germline V gene, CDR1 is MDHEN and CDR2 is SYDVKM. V gave up 5 bases and J gave up 7 bases, with 15 bases separating them. The CDR3 DNA reads as TGTGCCAGCAGTCCGGGCCTAGCTAAAGAGCAGTACTTC. It specifies CASSPGLAKEQYF.

This clone was counted between two and nine times. The chain carries TRBV30 and TRBJ2-7, with D perhaps TRBD1 (6 bases). In germline, CDR1 is GTSNPN, CDR2 SVGIG (reference sequence). This CDR3 has 14 residues. CDR3 DNA sequence: TGTGCACAGAGGCCCCGGACAGAATTTTACGAGCAGTACTTC. Translation gives CAQRPRTEFYEQYF.

The genes are TRBV29-1 and TRBJ2-2; the D gene is possibly TRBD2 (5 bases). CDR1 is SQVTM and CDR2 is ANQGSEA in the germline V gene. CDR3 length: 14 residues. V lost 6 bases and J lost 1, with 12 bases in between. The CDR3 DNA follows: TGCAGCGTCGGCCGGACTGTGAACACCGGGGAGCTGTTTTTT. It encodes CSVGRTVNTGELFF.

This chain links TRBV19 with TRBJ2-2; 7 bases are shared with TRBD1. The CDR3 covers 12 residues. Trimming cost V 6 bases and J 6 bases; bases outside gene matches: 1. The germline V gene has CDR1 LNHDA and CDR2 SQIVND (reference sequence). This CDR3 is CASRTGAGELFF. The DNA for the CDR3 is TGTGCCAGTAGAACAGGGGCCGGGGAGCTGTTTTTT.

This clone occurred once. The genes are TRBV7-8 and TRBJ2-3; D possibly uses TRBD1 or TRBD2 (5 bases each). V gave up 4 bases and J gave up 0 bases, with 14 bases separating them. CDR1 SGHVS and CDR2 FQNEAQ come from the germline V gene. The CDR3 covers 16 residues. For the CDR3, the DNA is TGTGCCAGCAGCTCGATCGGGGCATTAAGCACAGATACGCAGTATTTT. It translates to CASSSIGALSTDTQYF.

This chain connects TRBV4-3 to TRBJ2-1, with 8 bases identical to TRBD2. CDR3 size: 16 residues. V shed 0 bases, J shed 5 bases, and the junction held 6 bases outside the gene matches. The germline V gene encodes CDR1 LGHNA and CDR2 YSLEER. CDR3: CASSQENGGADNEQFF. The CDR3 nucleotides are TGCGCCAGCAGCCAAGAAAACGGGGGGGCGGACAATGAGCAGTTCTTC.

The genes are TRBV18 and TRBJ1-4; D possibly corresponds to TRBD1 (5 bases). From germline, CDR1 is KGHSH and CDR2 LQKENI. The CDR3 is made up of 15 amino acids. Trimming removed 2 bases from V and 5 bases from J, with 12 bases in between. The chain's CDR3 is CASSPAGTWNEKLFF. The CDR3 DNA sequence: TGTGCCAGCTCACCAGCCGGGACCTGGAATGAAAAACTGTTTTTT.

The chain uses TRBV5-1 and TRBJ1-5, with 7 bases fitting TRBD1. V was pared by 1 base and J by 0 bases, with 1 base of the junction left unmatched. Germline-derived CDR1 and CDR2 are SGHRS and YFSETQ. The length of the CDR3 is 15 residues. This chain's CDR3 is CASSLQGVSNQPQHF. The CDR3 region has the DNA TGCGCCAGCAGCTTGCAGGGGGTTAGCAATCAGCCCCAGCATTTT.

The V call is TRBV27, the J call TRBJ1-5; perhaps TRBD1 as D (6 bases). Germline lookup yields CDR1 MNHEY and CDR2 SMNVEV (reference sequence). V was shortened by 3 bases and J by 8 bases, with 17 bases between the two germline ends. CDR3 length: 15 amino acids. The CDR3 DNA follows: TGTGCCAGCAGTTTCGCACAGGGTGGGGGTGAGCCCCAGCATTTT. Translation gives CASSFAQGGGEPQHF.

A single count supports this clone. V is TRBV19 and J is TRBJ2-7, with D possibly TRBD1 on 5 matching bases. The CDR3 is made up of 14 amino acids. The germline gives CDR1 LNHDA, CDR2 SQIVND (reference sequence). Trimming pared 6 bases from V and 2 bases from J, leaving 14 bases between. This chain's CDR3 is CASSMARAAYEQYF. In DNA form, the CDR3 reads TGTGCCAGTAGCATGGCCAGGGCGGCCTACGAGCAGTACTTC. The entire variable domain, with the rest obtained from reference TRBV19 and TRBJ2-7, is as follows: DGGITQSPKYLFRKEGQNVTLSCEQNLNHDAMYWYRQDPGQGLRLIYYSQIVNDFQKGDIAEGYSVSREKKESFPLTVTSAQKNPTAFYLCASSMARAAYEQYFGPGTRLTVT.

A few counts support this clone. A read error may account for a junction end that differs from germline. The genes are TRBV9 and TRBJ1-2; D is possibly TRBD1 (5 bases). The germline CDR1 and CDR2 sequences are SGDLS and YYNGEE. This CDR3 is 12 amino acids long. As DNA, the CDR3 is TGTGCCAGCAGCCCGGGGCCCCGGAGTCAGGCCTTC. It is translated as CASSPGPRSQAF.

CDR3 nucleotides: TGTGCCAGCAGCTCCGCGGGGGCGCAGTCTGAAGCTTTCTTT. It specifies CASSSAGAQSEAFF. This chain joins TRBV7-3 and TRBJ1-1, with a weak D call TRBD1 (6 bases). The germline CDR1 and CDR2 sequences are SGHTA and FQGTGA. CDR3 length: 14 amino acids. The V gene lost 4 bases and the J gene lost 6 bases, with 15 bases spanning the gap.

V usage is TRBV18 and J usage is TRBJ1-5, with unresolved D. From germline, CDR1 is KGHSH and CDR2 LQKENI. The CDR3 runs to 16 residues. Between the trimmed V and J ends, which lost 4 bases and 2 bases, there was a span of 15 bases. This chain's CDR3 is CASSRSSITGNQPQHF. Here the CDR3 DNA reads TGTGCCAGCTCACGGTCTTCTATAACCGGCAATCAGCCCCAGCATTTT.